The 5 T cell receptor beta chains presented below share a single source sample, sequenced in a study of circulating and synovial CD4+ cells in juvenile arthritis. Sequencing used immunoSEQ multiplex PCR; TCRdb keeps in-frame clones, though not all of them. The sample lists over 11,000 clones, over 80% seen once, with approximately 3.3% in the top ten. Sequencing input: CD4+ T cells from synovial fluid. These receptors all stem from a human patient with juvenile idiopathic arthritis. Some clones in this sample may be carry-over from other donors' samples.

The genes are TRBV2 and TRBJ2-5, with D possibly being TRBD2 (6 bases). The CDR3 contains 12 residues. V was cut by 6 bases and J by 10 bases, with 15 bases left in between. Germline V CDR1 and CDR2: SNHLY, FYNNEI. CDR3 nucleotide sequence: TGTGCCAGCAGGCCCGGGGGAGGTCACCAGTACTTC. It specifies CASRPGGGHQYF.

The gene calls are TRBV12-5 and TRBJ2-7; D not certain. Trimming removed 2 bases at V and 2 bases at J, with 7 bases between. This CDR3 is 13 amino acids long. CDR1 and CDR2 (germline): LGHNT, FRNRAP. Written as DNA, the CDR3 is TGTGCTAGTGGTTTGATCGGAGCCTACGAGCAGTACTTC. It yields the protein CASGLIGAYEQYF.

The J gene is TRBJ2-5, the V gene TRBV2; D possibly corresponds to TRBD2 (6 bases). The CDR3 has 13 residues. V lost 10 bases to trimming and J lost 8 bases, with 20 bases between them. In germline, CDR1 is SNHLY, CDR2 FYNNEI. CDR3 sequence: CATTWDFQGTQYF. DNA for the CDR3: TGTGCCACCACCTGGGACTTCCAGGGTACCCAGTACTTC. The full variable domain, its missing parts supplied by reference TRBV2 and TRBJ2-5, is EPEVTQTPSHQVTQMGQEVILRCVPISNHLYFYWYRQILGQKVEFLVSFYNNEISEKSEIFDDQFSVERPDGSNFTLKIRSTKLEDSAMYFCATTWDFQGTQYFGPGTRLLVL.

The CDR3 loop is CASSKQGADGYTF. The CDR3, as DNA: TGTGCCAGCAGCAAACAGGGGGCGGACGGCTACACCTTC. This chain uses TRBV5-4 with TRBJ1-2, with 9 bases matching TRBD1. Germline assignment: CDR1 SGHNT and CDR2 YYREEE (reference sequence). J lost 8 bases, V lost 4 bases, and 6 bases had no gene match. The CDR3 sequence is 13 residues long.

The chain links TRBV6-6 to TRBJ1-2, with a tentative D call TRBD1 (5 bases). V lost 2 bases and J 1 base, leaving 11 bases between the germline ends. CDR1 is MNHNY, CDR2 SVGAGI, per germline (reference sequence). The CDR3 contains 15 residues. The CDR3 DNA reads as TGTGCCAGCAGTTACCCCCAACAGGTTAACTATGGCTACACCTTC. It yields the protein CASSYPQQVNYGYTF.